This TCR beta chain was identified during a study of blood T cell repertoires in COVID-19. At the level of the study: Samples came from the United States, Italy and Spain, spanning acute and convalescent COVID-19. In each case, the material was cDNA or gDNA derived from T cells, B-cell-depleted T cells, or PBMCs.

Per the authors' pipeline: For nucleated cells, counts were estimated from reference gene primer amplification. Only in-frame clones appear in the TCRdb table, and some are missing; sequencing was by immunoSEQ multiplex PCR. For V, J and clone size, that table is used; D and trimming come from the DNA. The sample carries 100,000 to 150,000 clones, about 82% recorded once. V was clipped by 7 bases and J by 8 bases; unmatched bases: 5. Germline assignment: CDR1 KGHDR and CDR2 SFDVKD. The CDR3 runs 13 residues. Sample: peripheral blood. The chain recombines TRBV24-1 with TRBJ2-1; 9 bases align to TRBD1. The receptor comes from a man aged 60 to 69 with active or convalescent COVID-19. The chain's CDR3 is CATRGTGQDEQFF. The CDR3 region has the DNA TGTGCCACCAGGGGGACAGGGCAGGATGAGCAGTTCTTC.